The present TCR beta chain was sequenced within a study of CD8+ T cells in alopecia areata (dated by TCRdb to the late 2010s). In terms of the full investigation: Treated patients were enrolled in an open-label pilot trial of oral tofacitinib at 5 to 10 mg twice daily for moderate-to-severe alopecia areata. Tofacitinib-treated patients had biopsies at baseline and at 4 and 24 weeks of treatment, with a later scalp biopsy in several patients. Scalp tissue and sorted CD4+ and CD8+ peripheral blood T cells from patchy and totalis/universalis alopecia areata patients and from healthy controls were covered by human TCRbeta sequencing. Scalp clonality was compared across normal scalp (n=4), patchy alopecia areata scalp (n=8), and alopecia totalis/universalis scalp (n=8). TCRbeta CDR3 regions were amplified by immunoSEQ multiplex PCR with 35 Vbeta forward and 13 Jbeta reverse primers. To study T cell clonal expansion in alopecia areata, the researchers applied high-throughput TCRbeta sequencing to both the C3H/HeJ mouse model and human patients. The SALT score, which quantifies the percentage of affected scalp surface area, was used to measure disease severity in treated patients. The RNA source kit depended on sample type: the PAXgene miRNA kit for fixed scalp, the miRNeasy kit for PBMCs, and the RNeasy kit for mouse skin. Patients received tofacitinib for 6 to 18 months and were then followed off drug for 6 months to check for delayed response and recurrence. Results the study describes overall, beyond this receptor: Compared with normal scalp, lesional scalp had higher clonality and more expanded CD8+ clones, particularly in alopecia totalis/universalis, a pattern that suggests antigenic drive. Many expanded lesional clones were found to persist in scalp and blood during tofacitinib treatment, and relapse after treatment cessation may be partly explained by this persistence. Scalp clonality and the number of expanded CD8+ clones among the top 100 scalp clones were significantly decreased by tofacitinib. Resident alphabeta T cells in normal human skin are also sequenced, complicating scalp TCR repertoire analysis, unlike mouse skin dominated by gammadelta T cells. Because the treated cohort was small and had only one nonresponder, larger studies are needed to examine links between baseline CD8+ expansion and response. Shared TCR sequences between patients were less evident than in mice, which may be partly attributable to HLA diversity in the patient population.

The germline V gene provides CDR1 SNHLY and CDR2 FYNNEI. Trimming at the junction amounts to 6 bases on V and 4 bases on J, and the germline ends lie 13 bases apart. From the cysteine up to the phenylalanine, the CDR3 has a length of 14 residues. Only the CDR3 DNA stays, 42 bases, in frame from base 1. This clone was observed a handful of times. Its target antigen remains unknown. No much larger clonotype is one base removed from it; base qualities were not supplied. Receptors were amplified or captured by the immunoSEQ multiplex PCR assay. To provide template for TCR sequencing, every sample had RNA extracted and reverse transcribed into cDNA. SuperScript III was used for first-strand cDNA synthesis, primed with a 2:1 mix of oligo-dT and random hexamers. Amplification bias was assessed with a synthetic immune receptor repertoire, and residual bias was removed computationally. Regarding the original processing steps: After raw reads were preprocessed to remove errors, the CDR3 was defined following IMGT conventions as running from the conserved cysteine to phenylalanine. Clonality was computed as 1 minus the Shannon entropy, with the entropy normalized by log2 of the number of productive unique TCRs. Whether scalp clones were CD4 or CD8 was inferred by matching scalp TCRbeta sequences against CD4 and CD8 repertoires sorted from blood. TCRdb mirrors the immuneACCESS table, restricted to in-frame sequences. Some clones are absent from its copies; in checked studies, under half trace to an unresolved V gene, and the reason for the others is unknown. The DNA gave D and trimming, while V, J and clone size come from that table. This sample has fewer than 250,000 clones in its table, and around two fifths of those were observed once. The ten most abundant clones make up more than 0.4% of the sample.

The sample's treatment or condition label is to be understood as: oral pan-JAK inhibitor, 5-10 mg twice daily. From alopecia areata patients, peripheral blood was collected along with lesional scalp punch biopsies. After PBMCs were isolated by density centrifugation and stained for CD3, CD4 and CD8, a FACSAria was used to sort CD4+ and CD8+ T cells. The sequence links TRBV2 to TRBJ2-1; the D gene could be TRBD1 or TRBD2, each one agreeing over 5 bases. This clonotype originated in a human donor with alopecia areata. Sequencing used CD4+ T cells sorted from blood, obtained around week 34, from a patient treated with tofacitinib. The DNA is as follows: TGTGCCAGCAGGGAGGACAAGATATACAATGAGCAGTTCTTC. Translated, it reads CASREDKIYNEQFF.